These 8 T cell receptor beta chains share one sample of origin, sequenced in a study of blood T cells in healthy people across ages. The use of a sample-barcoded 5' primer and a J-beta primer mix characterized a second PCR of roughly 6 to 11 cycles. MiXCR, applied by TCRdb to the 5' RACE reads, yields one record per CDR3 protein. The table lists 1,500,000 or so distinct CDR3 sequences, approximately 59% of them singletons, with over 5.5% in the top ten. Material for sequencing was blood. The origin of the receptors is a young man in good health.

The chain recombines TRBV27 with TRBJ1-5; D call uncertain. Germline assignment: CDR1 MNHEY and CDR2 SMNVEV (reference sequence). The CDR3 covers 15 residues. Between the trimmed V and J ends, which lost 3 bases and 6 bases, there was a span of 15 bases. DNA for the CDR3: TGTGCCAGCAGTTTCGGCCTAGGTCGGGGTCAGCCCCAGCATTTT. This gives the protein CASSFGLGRGQPQHF.

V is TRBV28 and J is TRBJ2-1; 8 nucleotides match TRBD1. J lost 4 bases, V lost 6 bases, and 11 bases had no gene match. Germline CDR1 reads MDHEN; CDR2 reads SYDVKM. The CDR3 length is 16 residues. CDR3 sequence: CASSGWSGTGYNEQFF. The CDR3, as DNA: TGTGCCAGCAGCGGATGGTCCGGGACAGGATACAATGAGCAGTTCTTC.

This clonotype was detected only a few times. In nucleotides, the CDR3 is TGTGCCAGCAGCCAATCGACAGGGTTTTTGGATGAGCAGTTCTTC. This sequence encodes CASSQSTGFLDEQFF. The chain links TRBV3-1 to TRBJ2-1; 7 bases line up with TRBD1. J was trimmed by 8 bases and V by 2 bases; bases with no gene match: 9. Looked up from germline, CDR1 is LGHDT and CDR2 is YNNKEL (reference sequence). This CDR3 region has 15 residues.

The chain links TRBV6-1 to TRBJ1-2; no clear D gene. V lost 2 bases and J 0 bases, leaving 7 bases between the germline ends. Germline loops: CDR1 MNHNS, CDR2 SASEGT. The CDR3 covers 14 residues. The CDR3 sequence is CASSEQLSNYGYTF. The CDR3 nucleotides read TGTGCCAGCAGTGAACAGCTCTCTAACTATGGCTACACCTTC.

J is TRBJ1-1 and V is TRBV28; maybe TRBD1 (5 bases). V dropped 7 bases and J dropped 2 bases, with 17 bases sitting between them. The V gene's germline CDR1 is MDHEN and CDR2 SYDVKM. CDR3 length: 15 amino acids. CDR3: CASTDTGGFNTEAFF. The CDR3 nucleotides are TGTGCCAGCACCGACACTGGGGGGTTTAACACTGAAGCTTTCTTT.

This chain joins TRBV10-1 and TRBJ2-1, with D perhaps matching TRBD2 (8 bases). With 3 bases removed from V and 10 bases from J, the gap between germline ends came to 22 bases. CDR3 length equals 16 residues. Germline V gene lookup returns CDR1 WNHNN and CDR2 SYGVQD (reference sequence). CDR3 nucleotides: TGCGCCAGCAGTGACCCGACAGGGACGACTAGCGACGAGCAGTTCTTC. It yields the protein CASSDPTGTTSDEQFF.

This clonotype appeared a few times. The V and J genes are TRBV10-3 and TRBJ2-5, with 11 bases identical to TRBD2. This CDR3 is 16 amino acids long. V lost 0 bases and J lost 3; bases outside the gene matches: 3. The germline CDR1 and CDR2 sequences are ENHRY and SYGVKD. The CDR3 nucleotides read TGTGCCATCAGTGAGTCGCCGGGACTAGCGGAAGAGACCCAGTACTTC. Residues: CAISESPGLAEETQYF.

CDR3 coding DNA: TGTGCCAGCAGCTTAGCGGCTAGCGGGAGATTTTACAATGAGCAGTTCTTC. It codes for CASSLAASGRFYNEQFF. The rearrangement joins TRBV7-2 to TRBJ2-1; the match to TRBD2 covers 10 bases. Germline V CDR1 and CDR2: SGHTA, FQGNSA. CDR3 length: 17 residues. After removal of 0 bases from V and 4 bases from J, the junction contained 6 bases not matched to a gene.